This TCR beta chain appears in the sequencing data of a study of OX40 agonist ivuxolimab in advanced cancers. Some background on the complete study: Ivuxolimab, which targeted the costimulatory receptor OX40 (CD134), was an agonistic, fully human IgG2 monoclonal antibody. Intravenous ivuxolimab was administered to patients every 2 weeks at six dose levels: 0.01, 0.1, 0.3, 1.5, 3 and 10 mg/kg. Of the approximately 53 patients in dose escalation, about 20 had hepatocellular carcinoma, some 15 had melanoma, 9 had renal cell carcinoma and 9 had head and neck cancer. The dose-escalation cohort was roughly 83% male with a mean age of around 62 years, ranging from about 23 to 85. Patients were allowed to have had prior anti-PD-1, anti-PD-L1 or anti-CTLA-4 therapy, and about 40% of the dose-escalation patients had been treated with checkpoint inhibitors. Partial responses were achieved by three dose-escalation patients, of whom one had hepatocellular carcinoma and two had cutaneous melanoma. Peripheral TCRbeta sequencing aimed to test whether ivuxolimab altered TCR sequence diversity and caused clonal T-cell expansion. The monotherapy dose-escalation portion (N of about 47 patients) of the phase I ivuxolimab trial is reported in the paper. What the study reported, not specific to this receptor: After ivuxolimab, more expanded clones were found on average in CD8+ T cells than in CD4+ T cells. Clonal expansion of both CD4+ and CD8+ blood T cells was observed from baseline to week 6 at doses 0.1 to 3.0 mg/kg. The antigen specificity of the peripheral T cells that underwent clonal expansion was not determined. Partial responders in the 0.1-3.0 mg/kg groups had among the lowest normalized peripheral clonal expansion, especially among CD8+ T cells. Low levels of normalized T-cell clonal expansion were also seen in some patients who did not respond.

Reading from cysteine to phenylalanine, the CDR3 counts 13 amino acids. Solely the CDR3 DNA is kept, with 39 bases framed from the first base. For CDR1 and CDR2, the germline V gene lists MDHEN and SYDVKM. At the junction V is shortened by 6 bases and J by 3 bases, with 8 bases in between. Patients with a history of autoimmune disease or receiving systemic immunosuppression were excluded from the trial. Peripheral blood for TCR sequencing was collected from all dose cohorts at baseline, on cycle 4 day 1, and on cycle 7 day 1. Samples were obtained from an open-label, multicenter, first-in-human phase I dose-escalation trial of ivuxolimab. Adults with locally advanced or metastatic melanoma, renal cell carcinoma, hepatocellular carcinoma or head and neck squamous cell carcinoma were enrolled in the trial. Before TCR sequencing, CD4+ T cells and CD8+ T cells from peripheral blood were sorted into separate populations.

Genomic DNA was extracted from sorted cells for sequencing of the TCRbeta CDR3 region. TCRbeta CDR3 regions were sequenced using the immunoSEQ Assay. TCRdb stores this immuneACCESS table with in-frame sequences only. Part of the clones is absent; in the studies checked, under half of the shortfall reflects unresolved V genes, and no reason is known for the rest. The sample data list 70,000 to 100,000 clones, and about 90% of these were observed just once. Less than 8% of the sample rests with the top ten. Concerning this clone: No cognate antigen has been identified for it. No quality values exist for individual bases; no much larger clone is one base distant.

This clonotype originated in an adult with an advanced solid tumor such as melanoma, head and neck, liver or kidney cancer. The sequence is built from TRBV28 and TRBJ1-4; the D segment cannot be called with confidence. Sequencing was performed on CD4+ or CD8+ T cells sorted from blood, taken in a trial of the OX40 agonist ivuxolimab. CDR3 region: CASRIDPNEKLFF. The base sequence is TGTGCCAGCAGGATAGACCCTAATGAAAAACTGTTTTTT.